Listed below are T cell receptor beta chains from one sample, sequenced in a study of beta chain features in type 1 diabetes. Generated by immunoSEQ multiplex PCR, the TCRdb table keeps only in-frame clones and is missing some. The sample consists of hundreds of thousands of clones, about 14% of them appearing once. Sequenced material: naive CD4+ T cells from blood. The receptors come from a man younger than 35 in good health. CDR3s include the opening cysteine and the closing phenylalanine or tryptophan.

V: TRBV7-2; CDR3: CASSLGTGGPIIGYTF
V: TRBV4-3; CDR3: CASSQDQGAGGRNEQFF
V: TRBV29-1; CDR3: CSVPGTLDGYTF
V: TRBV6-5; CDR3: CASSYSMGTTEAFF
V: TRBV27; CDR3: CASTTGTGGQTYEQYF
V: TRBV7-9; CDR3: CASSPEGLSYGYTF
V: TRBV19; CDR3: CASVLRGHYTEAFF
V: TRBV9; CDR3: CASSVSGGIEQFF
V: TRBV18; CDR3: CASSPKSLGAYEQYF
V: TRBV6-1; CDR3: CASSEERQYF
V: TRBV18; CDR3: CASSRDRTYEQYF
V: TRBV5-1; CDR3: CASSPDRVTGELFF
V: TRBV7-9; CDR3: CASSLGSGAEGYTF
V: TRBV18; CDR3: CASSPFSLNQPQHF
V: TRBV27; CDR3: CASSLSGRQEAFF
V: TRBV4-3; CDR3: CASSQATVGVLNEQFF
V: TRBV4-1; CDR3: CASSQEGARSHSPFF
V: TRBV9; CDR3: CASSVSQYNEKLFF
V: TRBV5-6; CDR3: CASSLPWADSSYNEQFF
V: TRBV7-9; CDR3: CASSSPPTSSQGELFF
V: TRBV5-6; CDR3: CASSLGPKGAGNEQYF
V: TRBV4-2; CDR3: CASSRAPTRGGETQYF
V: TRBV7-2; CDR3: CASSLTGTIFTGELFF
V: TRBV29-1; CDR3: CSVGPTGSYEQYF
V: TRBV11-3; CDR3: CASSSGQSGANVLTF
V: TRBV4-1; CDR3: CASSQVTGGNGYTF
V: TRBV9; CDR3: CASSVGGAQETQYF
V: TRBV9; CDR3: CASSFRTSDETQYF
V: TRBV9; CDR3: CASSVGGVLNTEAFF
V: TRBV29-1; CDR3: CSVTALNGRAYEQYF
V: TRBV19; CDR3: CASNNKAETQYF
V: TRBV7-3; CDR3: CASSLSNEQFF
V: TRBV5-4; CDR3: CASSSTSGAEQFF
V: TRBV10-3; CDR3: CAISESVRQGADTQYF
V: TRBV28; CDR3: CASSLTVSPLHF
V: TRBV27; CDR3: CASSLSRASNQPQHF
V: TRBV7-8; CDR3: CASSLGYRSSLMNTEAFF